The table lists the clone carrying this T cell receptor beta chain with a count of one. Its specificity is not known. Combining a sample-barcoded 5' primer with a J-beta primer mix, a second PCR ran for about 7 to 11 cycles. Every sample gave at least 2.5 million paired-end reads containing CDR3. TCRdb itself ran the 5' RACE reads through MiXCR, one entry per CDR3 protein. The sample consists of about 2 million distinct CDR3 sequences, less than 50% of them appearing once. The sample belongs to a study of blood T cells in healthy people across ages. Regarding the study as a whole: Diversity was higher, and naive CD4+ cells more numerous, in long-lived donors than in aged donors.

Sequencing input: blood. The sequence was obtained from a woman aged 35 to 49 in good health.

CDR3 protein: CASSLVAGPPGNEQYF. The CDR3 DNA reads TGTGCCAGCAGCTTAGTTGCGGGCCCTCCAGGGAATGAGCAGTACTTC. The chain joins TRBV7-2 to TRBJ2-7; the D call may be TRBD1 or TRBD2 (5 bases each). Germline V lookup: CDR1 SGHTA, CDR2 FQGNSA. This CDR3 is 16 amino acids long. V dropped 1 base and J dropped 7 bases, with 20 bases sitting between them.